These 22 T cell receptor beta chains were all obtained from the same sample, sequenced in a study of T cells in Graves' hyperthyroidism and ophthalmopathy. It was RNA transcripts that yielded the amplified TCR beta CDR3 regions. HTBI primers drove first-round RT-PCR of the TCR CDR3. TCRdb used MiXCR to reprocess the multiplex PCR reads, holding one entry per CDR3 protein. The sample lists some 740,000 distinct CDR3 sequences; 13% to 15% were seen once. The sequencing sample was made of blood. The source of these receptors is a woman aged 18-29 years with Graves' hyperthyroidism.

This clonotype has at least ten counts. J is TRBJ2-1 and V is TRBV9; 9 bases fit TRBD1. Per germline, CDR1 SGDLS and CDR2 YYNGEE. The CDR3 runs to 16 residues. V lost 5 bases, J lost 7 bases, and 13 bases stayed unmatched. CDR3 region: CASSLQAGTGLNEQFF. CDR3 nucleotides: TGTGCCAGCAGTCTTCAAGCCGGGACAGGGTTAAATGAGCAGTTCTTC.

This clonotype has at least ten counts. V usage is TRBV12-3 or TRBV12-4 and J usage is TRBJ1-3, with a tentative D call TRBD1 (6 bases). CDR3 length: 14 amino acids. The germline V and J ends were trimmed by 6 bases and 3 bases, with 12 bases remaining between them. The CDR3 DNA reads TGTGCCAGCAGGAAACAGGGAATTGGAAACACCATATATTTT. Amino acid sequence: CASRKQGIGNTIYF.

In this sample, this clonotype turned up a few times. The V gene is TRBV24-1, the J gene TRBJ2-5, with 8 positions matching TRBD2. This CDR3 is built from 15 residues. V was pared by 1 base and J by 3 bases, with 3 bases of the junction left unmatched. Germline V lookup: CDR1 KGHDR, CDR2 SFDVKD. The CDR3 sequence: CATSDLAGEEETQYF. The CDR3 DNA reads as TGTGCCACCAGTGATTTAGCGGGAGAAGAAGAGACCCAGTACTTC.

Only a few counts were recorded for this clonotype. The V and J genes are TRBV9 and TRBJ2-5; D is perhaps TRBD1 or TRBD2 (5 bases each). The germline V and J ends were trimmed by 1 base and 1 base, with 11 bases remaining between them. Germline values: CDR1 SGDLS, CDR2 YYNGEE. The CDR3 runs to 15 residues. CDR3 sequence (DNA): TGTGCCAGCAGCGTAACCGGGACGTCCCAAGAGACCCAGTACTTC. Its protein product is CASSVTGTSQETQYF. The entire variable domain, with the rest obtained from reference TRBV9 and TRBJ2-5, is as follows: DSGVTQTPKHLITATGQRVTLRCSPRSGDLSVYWYQQSLDQGLQFLIQYYNGEERAKGNILERFSAQQFPDLHSELNLSSLELGDSALYFCASSVTGTSQETQYFGPGTRLLVL.

This clonotype was seen at least ten times. The J gene is TRBJ1-1, the V gene TRBV2; D is unclear. The CDR3 consists of 13 residues. Trimming took 6 bases from V and 1 from J, leaving 9 bases between them. Germline CDR1 SNHLY, CDR2 FYNNEI. The CDR3 is CASREPGNTEAFF. CDR3 coding DNA: TGTGCCAGCAGAGAGCCAGGGAACACTGAAGCTTTCTTT.

The CDR3 sequence is CASSPGLTEAFF. The CDR3 DNA reads TGTGCCAGCAGCCCTGGTCTCACTGAAGCTTTCTTT. The genes are TRBV7-9 and TRBJ1-1; D is uncertain. V dropped 5 bases and J dropped 4 bases, with 8 bases sitting between them. This CDR3 contains 12 residues. In germline, CDR1 is SEHNR, CDR2 FQNEAQ (reference sequence).

At least ten counts were recorded for this clonotype. V and J are TRBV6-5 and TRBJ1-2, with D possibly TRBD1 on 6 matching bases. Germline V CDR1 and CDR2: MNHEY, SVGAGI. The ends were cut back, 0 bases at V and 3 bases at J, with 11 bases in the middle. The CDR3 has 15 residues. The CDR3 region is CASSYSRQVYYGYTF. The CDR3 coding sequence is TGTGCCAGCAGTTACTCGCGACAGGTGTACTATGGCTACACCTTC.

J is TRBJ1-1 and V is TRBV19; D might be TRBD1 (6 bases). Germline assignment: CDR1 LNHDA and CDR2 SQIVND (reference sequence). There are 18 residues in the CDR3. Trimming left V 10 bases short and J 1 base short, with 28 bases between. The CDR3 protein is CATTNLGTRGAKNTEAFF. CDR3 in DNA: TGTGCCACCACAAACCTCGGGACAAGGGGCGCCAAGAACACTGAAGCTTTCTTT. The variable domain in full, completed from reference TRBV19 and TRBJ1-1, reads DGGITQSPKYLFRKEGQNVTLSCEQNLNHDAMYWYRQDPGQGLRLIYYSQIVNDFQKGDIAEGYSVSREKKESFPLTVTSAQKNPTAFYLCATTNLGTRGAKNTEAFFGQGTRLTVV.

The gene calls are TRBV6-1 and TRBJ1-5; 8 bases agree with TRBD1. Per germline, CDR1 MNHNS and CDR2 SASEGT. The trim removed 6 bases at V and 4 bases at J, leaving 8 bases unmatched. The length of the CDR3 is 15 residues. CDR3 DNA sequence: TGTGCCAGCAGGCCCCCAGGGGGCCAGAATCAGCCCCAGCATTTT. Translated: CASRPPGGQNQPQHF.

The J gene is TRBJ2-7, the V gene TRBV7-9, with D possibly being TRBD1 or TRBD2 (5 bases each). Germline CDR1 is SEHNR and CDR2 is FQNEAQ (reference sequence). This CDR3 is 15 amino acids long. Trimming took 3 bases from V and 3 from J, leaving 15 bases between them. The CDR3 is CASSFGWDGDYEQYF. Written as DNA, the CDR3 is TGTGCCAGCAGCTTTGGATGGGACGGAGACTACGAGCAGTACTTC.

Of note for this clonotype: A much larger clonotype is one base distant, so this may be a read error. The chain links TRBV4-1 to TRBJ2-7; 9 nucleotides align to TRBD1. The germline CDR1 and CDR2 sequences are MGHRA and YSYEKL. This CDR3 region has 15 residues. Here the CDR3 DNA reads TGCGCCAGCAGCCAAACAGGGGGCGCGACCTACGGGCAGTACTTC. Translated: CASSQTGGATYGQYF.

This clonotype was detected a few times. The chain carries TRBV18 and TRBJ2-6; weak D call: TRBD2 (5 bases). The CDR3 contains 17 residues. V lost 4 bases, J lost 0 bases, and 13 bases lay in between. Germline-derived CDR1 and CDR2 are KGHSH and LQKENI. CDR3 in DNA: TGTGCCAGCTCACGACTAATGGGTAGCTCTGGGGCCAACGTCCTGACTTTC. Residues: CASSRLMGSSGANVLTF.

The V and J genes are TRBV6-6 and TRBJ2-7; 10 nucleotides match TRBD1. Germline-derived CDR1 and CDR2 are MNHNY and SVGAGI (reference sequence). The CDR3 covers 16 residues. The junction had 3 bases not matched to a gene; V was cut back by 0 bases and J by 1 base. DNA for the CDR3: TGTGCCAGCAGTTACTCATGGACAGGGGGATCCTACGAGCAGTACTTC. Its protein is CASSYSWTGGSYEQYF.

Details on this clonotype: Possible read error: a much larger clone is one base away. V is TRBV11-2 and J is TRBJ2-6; a weak D match, TRBD2 (6 bases). CDR1 and CDR2 (germline): SGHAT, FQNNGV. The CDR3 is made up of 18 amino acids. CDR3 region: CASSLVRGKGGGADVLTF. The CDR3 region has the DNA TGTGCCAGCAGCTTAGTCCGGGGAAAGGGAGGTGGGGCCGACGTCCTGACTTTC.

At least ten counts were recorded for this clonotype. The chain couples TRBV6-2 or TRBV6-3 to TRBJ2-2, with TRBD2 matching over 8 bases. CDR1 MNHEY and CDR2 SVGEGT come from the germline V gene. After removal of 6 bases from V and 1 base from J, the junction contained 4 bases not matched to a gene. The CDR3 has 15 amino acids. The CDR3 bases are TGTGCCAGCAGATGGGCGGGAGGGAACACCGGGGAGCTGTTTTTT. Its protein is CASRWAGGNTGELFF.

The chain is built from TRBV20-1 and TRBJ2-1; 9 bases are shared with TRBD2. This CDR3 is built from 15 residues. CDR1 and CDR2 (germline): DFQATT, SNEGSKA (reference sequence). The V and J ends lost 6 bases and 8 bases, in that order; junction bases with no gene match: 14. CDR3 loop: CSAGLAGQPKDEQFF. CDR3 DNA: TGCAGTGCAGGCCTAGCGGGGCAACCTAAGGATGAGCAGTTCTTC.

The chain is built from TRBV9 and TRBJ2-3, with 11 bases aligning to TRBD2. Germline trimming cut 3 bases from V and 4 bases from J; bases unmatched to any gene: 4. This CDR3 region has 15 residues. Germline V lookup: CDR1 SGDLS, CDR2 YYNGEE. The CDR3 DNA reads TGTGCCAGCAGCGAGGGACTAGCGGATGCAGATACGCAGTATTTT. Translating it yields CASSEGLADADTQYF.

This clonotype was counted ten times or more. This chain uses TRBV7-2 with TRBJ2-7, with 7 bases identical to TRBD1. Germline CDR1 is SGHTA and CDR2 is FQGNSA. The CDR3 sequence is 14 residues long. V gave up 5 bases and J gave up 6 bases; unmatched junction bases: 10. CDR3 protein: CASSHRTGPTEQYF. The CDR3 DNA reads as TGTGCCAGCAGCCACCGGACAGGACCCACCGAGCAGTACTTC.

The rearrangement uses TRBV15 and TRBJ2-1; unclear D gene. The CDR3 is 17 amino acids. Germline values: CDR1 LNHNV, CDR2 YYDKDF (reference sequence). Trimming took 1 base from V and 4 from J, leaving 17 bases between them. Here the CDR3 DNA reads TGTGCCACCAGCAGAGGGTTCCGGACGGTTAAGTACAATGAGCAGTTCTTC. Encoded protein: CATSRGFRTVKYNEQFF.

With regard to this clonotype: The CDR3 does not close with the conserved phenylalanine or tryptophan, likely indicating a read error. The chain combines TRBV5-5 with TRBJ1-1, with a weak D call TRBD1 (6 bases). The germline CDR1 and CDR2 sequences are SGHKS and YYEKEE (reference sequence). The CDR3 is 15 residues long. Trimming removed 2 bases from V and 1 base from J, with 12 bases in between. CDR3 coding DNA: TGTGCCAGCAGCTTCATACAGGGTGCGAACACTGAAGCTTTCTTA. Its protein is CASSFIQGANTEAFL.

This clonotype was counted a few times. This chain joins TRBV18 and TRBJ2-7; weak D call: TRBD2 (7 bases). CDR1 and CDR2 from the germline V gene are KGHSH and LQKENI. Trimming shortened V by 4 bases and J by 1 base, and 14 bases separated the two germline ends. This CDR3 has 15 residues. Here the CDR3 reads CASSRQRDTSYEQYF. The CDR3 nucleotides read TGTGCCAGCTCACGTCAGCGGGACACATCCTACGAGCAGTACTTC.

The chain employs TRBV19 and TRBJ2-3, with D maybe TRBD2 (6 bases). With 8 bases removed from V and 6 bases from J, the gap between germline ends came to 15 bases. This CDR3 has 13 residues. The germline gives CDR1 LNHDA, CDR2 SQIVND (reference sequence). The CDR3, as DNA: TGTGCCAGTCGTGGAGGGGAGACGGATACGCAGTATTTT. Translated: CASRGGETDTQYF.